This T cell receptor beta chain was captured in a study of control samples from healthy donors and cancer patients. Generated by immunoSEQ multiplex PCR, the TCRdb table keeps only in-frame clones and is missing some. This table holds 40,000 to 55,000 clones, 93% found once. This CDR3 contains 13 residues. Germline-derived CDR1 and CDR2 are MNHEY and SMNVEV (reference sequence). The germline V and J ends were trimmed by 3 bases and 1 base, with 7 bases remaining between them. The receptor's source is a woman aged 45 to 65 with head and neck cancer. This chain joins TRBV27 and TRBJ2-7, with D possibly matching TRBD2 (5 bases). Source material: PBMCs. CDR3 DNA: TGTGCCAGCAGTTTCGGGATATCCTACGAGCAGTACTTC. It encodes CASSFGISYEQYF.